These T cell receptor beta chains were read from a single sample in a study of blood T cell repertoires in COVID-19. Clones were read by immunoSEQ multiplex PCR, and TCRdb kept only the in-frame ones, dropping some. The repertoire includes a few hundred thousand clones, around 89% of them detected once, and 6.3% sits in the top ten. Sequencing was done on a sample of peripheral blood. These receptors originate from a woman between 50 and 59 years old with COVID-19, enrolled during active disease. The CDR3 runs from the conserved cysteine through the conserved F or W. D genes are given only for firm matches. Size is stated for part of the rows, as once, few or many counts, or as a class when the clone is expanded.

length,D,J,size,V,CDR3,DNA
14,TRBD1,TRBJ2-5,-,TRBV7-8,CASSPRDRAETQYF,TGTGCCAGCAGCCCTCGGGACAGGGCAGAGACCCAGTACTTC
19,TRBD2,TRBJ2-5,-,TRBV5-5,CASSLILLAGGGRQETQYF,TGTGCCAGCAGCTTAATTCTACTAGCGGGAGGAGGGAGGCAAGAGACCCAGTACTTC
15,TRBD1,TRBJ1-2,-,TRBV29-1,CSVSKPGTGKSGYTF,TGCAGCGTCTCAAAACCCGGGACAGGGAAAAGTGGCTACACCTTC
15,-,TRBJ2-7,-,TRBV10-1,CASHFTGPLWHEQYF,TGCGCCAGCCATTTTACAGGGCCTCTTTGGCACGAGCAGTACTTC
12,-,TRBJ1-1,-,TRBV3-1/TRBV3-2,CASSLDRSEAFF,TGTGCCAGCAGCTTAGACAGGTCTGAAGCTTTCTTT
14,TRBD2,TRBJ2-5,once,TRBV27,CASRGTSGSGTQYF,TGTGCCAGCAGGGGGACTAGCGGGAGCGGGACCCAGTACTTC
14,TRBD2,TRBJ2-7,-,TRBV5-6,CASSLAGLLYEQYF,TGTGCCAGCAGCCTGGCGGGACTACTCTACGAGCAGTACTTC
14,-,TRBJ1-2,-,TRBV6-6,CASTLPTTGYGYTF,TGTGCCAGCACCCTTCCAACGACAGGCTATGGCTACACCTTC
13,-,TRBJ2-7,-,TRBV30,CAWSRSSYYEQYF,TGTGCCTGGAGTAGGAGTTCTTACTACGAGCAGTACTTC
13,-,TRBJ1-3,-,TRBV20-1,CSASTGSGNTIYF,TGCAGTGCTAGTACAGGCTCTGGAAACACCATATATTTT
15,-,TRBJ1-2,few,TRBV18,CASSPPHGPNYGYTF,TGTGCCAGCTCACCACCTCACGGTCCTAACTATGGCTACACCTTC
17,TRBD2,TRBJ2-5,-,TRBV11-2,CASSLGPRLAGVETQYF,TGTGCCAGCAGCTTAGGACCGCGACTAGCGGGAGTAGAGACCCAGTACTTC
14,TRBD1,TRBJ2-7,once,TRBV9,CASSLGQGSYEQYF,TGTGCCAGCAGCCTAGGACAGGGGAGCTACGAGCAGTACTTC
16,TRBD2,TRBJ2-1,-,TRBV6-5,CASSYSGLAGADEQFF,TGTGCCAGCAGTTACTCGGGACTAGCGGGAGCAGATGAGCAGTTCTTC
14,-,TRBJ1-4,-,TRBV3-1/TRBV3-2,CASAEGGFNEKLFF,TGTGCCAGCGCCGAAGGCGGGTTTAATGAAAAACTGTTTTTT
14,-,TRBJ1-2,few,TRBV3-1/TRBV3-2,CASSQVGAVYGYTF,TGTGCCAGCAGCCAAGTTGGGGCAGTCTATGGCTACACCTTC
14,TRBD2,TRBJ2-5,-,TRBV2,CASSISGSGETQYF,TGTGCCAGCAGTATTAGCGGGAGTGGTGAGACCCAGTACTTC
14,-,TRBJ1-2,-,TRBV10-3,CAISESTVVDGYTF,TGTGCCATCAGTGAGTCGACAGTCGTTGATGGCTACACCTTC
14,-,TRBJ2-2,-,TRBV18,CASSPLQDTGELFF,TGTGCCAGCTCACCACTTCAGGACACCGGGGAGCTGTTTTTT
13,-,TRBJ1-2,once,TRBV12-5,CASGLVSGYGYTF,TGTGCTAGTGGTTTAGTATCAGGGTATGGCTACACCTTC
12,-,TRBJ1-1,few,TRBV14,CASSSGNTEAFF,TGTGCCAGCAGCTCCGGGAACACTGAAGCTTTCTTT
14,TRBD2,TRBJ2-7,-,TRBV28,CASSSSGSAHEQYF,TGTGCCAGCAGTTCTAGCGGCTCGGCTCACGAGCAGTACTTC
15,TRBD1,TRBJ2-7,-,TRBV27,CASSSRQGARYEQYF,TGTGCCAGCAGTTCCAGACAGGGGGCGCGCTACGAGCAGTACTTC